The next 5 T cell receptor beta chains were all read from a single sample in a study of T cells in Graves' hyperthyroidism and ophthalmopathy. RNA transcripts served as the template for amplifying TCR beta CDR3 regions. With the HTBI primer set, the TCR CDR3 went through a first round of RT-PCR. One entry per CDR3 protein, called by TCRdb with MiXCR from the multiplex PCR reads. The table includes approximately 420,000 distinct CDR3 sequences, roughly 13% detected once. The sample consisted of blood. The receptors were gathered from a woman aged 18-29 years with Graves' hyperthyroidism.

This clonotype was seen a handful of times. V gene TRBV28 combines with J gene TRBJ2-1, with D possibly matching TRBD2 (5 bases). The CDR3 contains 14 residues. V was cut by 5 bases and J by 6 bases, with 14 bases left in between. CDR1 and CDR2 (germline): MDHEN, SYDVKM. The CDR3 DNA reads TGTGCCAGCAGTCCCCTCCGGCTAGCCAATGAGCAGTTCTTC. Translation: CASSPLRLANEQFF.

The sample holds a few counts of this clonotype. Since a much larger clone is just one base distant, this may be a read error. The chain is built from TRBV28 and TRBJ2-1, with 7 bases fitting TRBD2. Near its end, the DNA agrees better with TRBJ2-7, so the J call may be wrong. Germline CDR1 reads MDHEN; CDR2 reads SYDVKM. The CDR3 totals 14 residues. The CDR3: CASSLRRDYNEQYF. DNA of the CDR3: TGTGCCAGCAGTCTTCGACGGGACTACAATGAGCAGTACTTC.

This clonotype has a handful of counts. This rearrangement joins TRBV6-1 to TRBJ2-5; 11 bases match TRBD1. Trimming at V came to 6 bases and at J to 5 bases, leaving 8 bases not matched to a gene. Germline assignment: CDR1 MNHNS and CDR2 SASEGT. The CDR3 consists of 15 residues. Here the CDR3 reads CASSLRTGGGETQYF. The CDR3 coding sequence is TGTGCCAGCAGCCTCAGGACAGGGGGCGGCGAGACCCAGTACTTC.

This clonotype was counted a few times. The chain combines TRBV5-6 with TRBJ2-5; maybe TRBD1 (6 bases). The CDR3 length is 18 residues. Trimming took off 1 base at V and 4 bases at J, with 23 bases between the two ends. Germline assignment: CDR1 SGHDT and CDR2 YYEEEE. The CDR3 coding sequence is TGTGCCAGCAGCTTGTTATTAGGGGGACACCTGTCCCGAGAGACCCAGTACTTC. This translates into CASSLLLGGHLSRETQYF.

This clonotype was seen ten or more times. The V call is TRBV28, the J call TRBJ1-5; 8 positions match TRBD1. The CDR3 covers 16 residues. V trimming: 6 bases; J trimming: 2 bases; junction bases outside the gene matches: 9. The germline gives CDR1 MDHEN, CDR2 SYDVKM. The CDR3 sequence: CASRASRGQGNQPQHF. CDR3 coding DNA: TGTGCCAGCAGAGCGAGCAGGGGGCAGGGCAATCAGCCCCAGCATTTT. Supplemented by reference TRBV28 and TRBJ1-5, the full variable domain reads DVKVTQSSRYLVKRTGEKVFLECVQDMDHENMFWYRQDPGLGLRLIYFSYDVKMKEKGDIPEGYSVSREKKERFSLILESASTNQTSMYLCASRASRGQGNQPQHFGDGTRLSIL.